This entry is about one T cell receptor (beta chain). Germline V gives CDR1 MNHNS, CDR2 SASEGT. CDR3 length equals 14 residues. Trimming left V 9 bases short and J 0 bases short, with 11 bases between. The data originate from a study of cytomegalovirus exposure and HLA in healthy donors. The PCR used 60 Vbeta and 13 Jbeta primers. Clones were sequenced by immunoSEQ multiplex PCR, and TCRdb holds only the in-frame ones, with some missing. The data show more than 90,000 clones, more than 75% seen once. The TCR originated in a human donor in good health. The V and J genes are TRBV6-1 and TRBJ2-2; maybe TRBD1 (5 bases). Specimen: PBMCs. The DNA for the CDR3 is TGTGCCAGTCAGGGCCCTACGAACACCGGGGAGCTGTTTTTT. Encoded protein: CASQGPTNTGELFF.